Listed below are T cell receptor beta chains from one sample, sequenced in a study of T cell clones after liver transplantation. Measured with immunoSEQ multiplex PCR; TCRdb has only the in-frame clones, and not every one. This table has roughly 80,000 clones, roughly 80% appearing once. The source material was CD4+ T cells from blood, sampled approximately 3.5 years after liver transplant. All receptors come from a human patient who received a liver transplant. Certain T cells may be donor cells from the graft. The CDR3 runs from the conserved cysteine through the conserved F or W. Each record gives: D gene, V gene, clone size, J gene, CDR3 length, CDR3 protein, CDR3 DNA. A D gene is named only where the DNA matches it firmly. Where a row states a size, it is once, few, many or the class of an expanded clone; other rows omit it.

D gene: NA; V gene: TRBV9; clone size: NA; J gene: TRBJ1-1; CDR3 length: 15; CDR3 protein: CASSVGVTGNTEAFF; CDR3 DNA: TGTGCCAGCAGCGTGGGCGTTACGGGGAACACTGAAGCTTTCTTT
D gene: TRBD1; V gene: TRBV28; clone size: NA; J gene: TRBJ1-4; CDR3 length: 14; CDR3 protein: CASSLATGDEKLFF; CDR3 DNA: TGTGCCAGCAGTTTAGCCACAGGGGATGAAAAACTGTTTTTT
D gene: NA; V gene: TRBV2; clone size: NA; J gene: TRBJ1-5; CDR3 length: 14; CDR3 protein: CASSDWGSNQPQHF; CDR3 DNA: TGTGCCAGCAGTGACTGGGGTAGCAATCAGCCCCAGCATTTT
D gene: TRBD2; V gene: TRBV19; clone size: NA; J gene: TRBJ2-7; CDR3 length: 16; CDR3 protein: CASSIISGSPSYEQYF; CDR3 DNA: TGTGCCAGTAGTATTATAAGCGGGAGTCCTTCCTACGAGCAGTACTTC
D gene: TRBD1; V gene: TRBV19; clone size: few; J gene: TRBJ1-1; CDR3 length: 15; CDR3 protein: CASSKMTGGGTEAFF; CDR3 DNA: TGTGCCAGTAGTAAGATGACAGGGGGAGGGACTGAAGCTTTCTTT
D gene: TRBD1; V gene: TRBV28; clone size: NA; J gene: TRBJ1-2; CDR3 length: 17; CDR3 protein: CASSLVGPGQGGDGYTF; CDR3 DNA: TGTGCCAGCAGTTTAGTGGGTCCGGGACAGGGTGGCGACGGCTACACCTTC
D gene: NA; V gene: TRBV27; clone size: NA; J gene: TRBJ2-3; CDR3 length: 16; CDR3 protein: CASSFFGAGERGTQYF; CDR3 DNA: TGTGCCAGCAGTTTTTTTGGGGCAGGGGAGCGGGGTACGCAGTATTTT
D gene: NA; V gene: TRBV7-9; clone size: NA; J gene: TRBJ2-3; CDR3 length: 12; CDR3 protein: CASSSRTDTQYF; CDR3 DNA: TGTGCCAGCAGCTCCCGCACAGATACGCAGTATTTT
D gene: NA; V gene: TRBV18; clone size: once; J gene: TRBJ1-2; CDR3 length: 15; CDR3 protein: CASSLYAGEKDGYTF; CDR3 DNA: TGTGCCAGCTCACTATACGCAGGGGAGAAGGATGGCTACACCTTC
D gene: NA; V gene: TRBV6-5; clone size: NA; J gene: TRBJ2-1; CDR3 length: 13; CDR3 protein: CASSYSMRNEQFF; CDR3 DNA: TGTGCCAGCAGTTACTCGATGAGGAATGAGCAGTTCTTC
D gene: TRBD2; V gene: TRBV5-6; clone size: NA; J gene: TRBJ2-5; CDR3 length: 12; CDR3 protein: CASTRGEETQYF; CDR3 DNA: TGTGCCAGCACCCGGGGGGAAGAGACCCAGTACTTC
D gene: TRBD1; V gene: TRBV5-6; clone size: few; J gene: TRBJ1-1; CDR3 length: 13; CDR3 protein: CASSFGKGARAFF; CDR3 DNA: TGTGCCAGCAGCTTTGGGAAGGGGGCTAGAGCTTTCTTT
D gene: NA; V gene: TRBV7-2; clone size: NA; J gene: TRBJ1-3; CDR3 length: 15; CDR3 protein: CASSLPQGSGNTIYF; CDR3 DNA: TGTGCCAGCAGCTTACCCCAGGGTTCTGGAAACACCATATATTTT
D gene: TRBD1; V gene: TRBV5-6; clone size: NA; J gene: TRBJ2-1; CDR3 length: 16; CDR3 protein: CASSSRTGQGYNEQFF; CDR3 DNA: TGTGCCAGCAGCTCCCGAACGGGACAGGGCTACAATGAGCAGTTCTTC
D gene: TRBD2; V gene: TRBV11-2; clone size: NA; J gene: TRBJ2-3; CDR3 length: 18; CDR3 protein: CASSDSQFSGGWADTQYF; CDR3 DNA: TGTGCCAGCAGCGATTCGCAGTTTAGCGGGGGCTGGGCGGATACGCAGTATTTT
D gene: NA; V gene: TRBV7-2; clone size: NA; J gene: TRBJ1-2; CDR3 length: 12; CDR3 protein: CASSLAQVGYTF; CDR3 DNA: TGTGCCAGCAGCTTAGCACAGGTGGGCTACACCTTC
D gene: TRBD2; V gene: TRBV28; clone size: NA; J gene: TRBJ2-7; CDR3 length: 16; CDR3 protein: CASSPIGASGSHEQYF; CDR3 DNA: TGTGCCAGCAGTCCCATTGGGGCTAGCGGGAGCCACGAGCAGTACTTC
D gene: NA; V gene: TRBV28; clone size: NA; J gene: TRBJ1-1; CDR3 length: 12; CDR3 protein: CASRGSDTEAFF; CDR3 DNA: TGTGCCAGCAGGGGCTCAGACACTGAAGCTTTCTTT
D gene: NA; V gene: TRBV6-1; clone size: once; J gene: TRBJ2-7; CDR3 length: 14; CDR3 protein: CASSYRRRAYEQYF; CDR3 DNA: TGTGCCAGCTCCTACCGTCGTAGGGCCTACGAGCAGTACTTC
D gene: NA; V gene: TRBV15; clone size: NA; J gene: TRBJ1-3; CDR3 length: 16; CDR3 protein: CATSRDLGISGNTIYF; CDR3 DNA: TGTGCCACCAGCAGAGATTTAGGCATCTCTGGAAACACCATATATTTT
D gene: NA; V gene: TRBV6-1; clone size: NA; J gene: TRBJ1-1; CDR3 length: 14; CDR3 protein: CASSGERAWTEAFF; CDR3 DNA: TGTGCCAGCAGTGGGGAGCGGGCATGGACTGAAGCTTTCTTT
D gene: TRBD2; V gene: TRBV28; clone size: NA; J gene: TRBJ2-3; CDR3 length: 15; CDR3 protein: CASNRLAGEVNTQYF; CDR3 DNA: TGTGCCAGCAACCGACTAGCGGGAGAAGTGAATACGCAGTATTTT
D gene: NA; V gene: TRBV11-2; clone size: many; J gene: TRBJ1-1; CDR3 length: 13; CDR3 protein: CASSFGRNTEAFF; CDR3 DNA: TGTGCCAGCAGCTTTGGACGGAACACTGAAGCTTTCTTT
D gene: NA; V gene: TRBV5-1; clone size: NA; J gene: TRBJ2-1; CDR3 length: 16; CDR3 protein: CASSLHHRVGYNEQFF; CDR3 DNA: TGCGCCAGCAGCCTGCACCACAGGGTAGGGTACAATGAGCAGTTCTTC
D gene: NA; V gene: TRBV27; clone size: NA; J gene: TRBJ2-5; CDR3 length: 13; CDR3 protein: CASSLERAETQYF; CDR3 DNA: TGTGCCAGCAGTTTAGAGAGGGCCGAGACCCAGTACTTC
D gene: TRBD2; V gene: TRBV2; clone size: NA; J gene: TRBJ2-1; CDR3 length: 15; CDR3 protein: CASKELAAAYNEQFF; CDR3 DNA: TGTGCCAGCAAAGAACTAGCGGCGGCCTACAATGAGCAGTTCTTC
D gene: NA; V gene: TRBV4-1; clone size: few; J gene: TRBJ1-2; CDR3 length: 14; CDR3 protein: CASSQDRGLYGYTF; CDR3 DNA: TGCGCCAGCAGCCAAGATCGGGGGCTCTATGGCTACACCTTC
D gene: TRBD1; V gene: TRBV7-2; clone size: NA; J gene: TRBJ2-7; CDR3 length: 15; CDR3 protein: CASSLGGTGGREQYF; CDR3 DNA: TGTGCCAGCAGCTTAGGAGGGACAGGGGGGAGAGAGCAGTACTTC
D gene: TRBD2; V gene: TRBV5-1; clone size: NA; J gene: TRBJ2-3; CDR3 length: 14; CDR3 protein: CASSLTSGTDTQYF; CDR3 DNA: TGCGCCAGCTCGCTTACTAGCGGGACAGATACGCAGTATTTT
D gene: TRBD2; V gene: TRBV19; clone size: NA; J gene: TRBJ2-3; CDR3 length: 15; CDR3 protein: CASSTTSGTRDTQYF; CDR3 DNA: TGTGCCAGTAGCACTACTAGCGGGACTAGGGATACGCAGTATTTT
D gene: TRBD1; V gene: TRBV18; clone size: NA; J gene: TRBJ2-7; CDR3 length: 14; CDR3 protein: CASSPRTGDYEQYF; CDR3 DNA: TGTGCCAGCTCACCACGGACAGGGGACTACGAGCAGTACTTC
D gene: NA; V gene: TRBV28; clone size: NA; J gene: TRBJ2-4; CDR3 length: 13; CDR3 protein: CASSLRWGNIQYF; CDR3 DNA: TGTGCCAGCAGCCTTAGATGGGGAAACATTCAGTACTTC
D gene: TRBD1; V gene: TRBV19; clone size: NA; J gene: TRBJ1-1; CDR3 length: 14; CDR3 protein: CASRVDRVSTEAFF; CDR3 DNA: TGTGCCAGTAGGGTGGACAGGGTTTCCACTGAAGCTTTCTTT
D gene: NA; V gene: TRBV10-3; clone size: NA; J gene: TRBJ2-6; CDR3 length: 18; CDR3 protein: CAISHRDPREVGANVLTF; CDR3 DNA: TGTGCCATCAGCCACCGGGACCCCAGGGAGGTGGGGGCCAACGTCCTGACTTTC